The 20 T cell receptor beta chains listed next were all sequenced from one sample in a study of T cells in Graves' hyperthyroidism and ophthalmopathy. TCR beta CDR3 regions were amplified from RNA transcripts. HTBI primers drove first-round RT-PCR of the TCR CDR3. One entry per CDR3 protein, called by TCRdb with MiXCR from the multiplex PCR reads. The sample contains 500,000 to 750,000 distinct CDR3 sequences, approximately 15% of which appear only once. Sequenced sample: blood. The receptors were sampled from a woman between 18 and 29 years old with Graves' ophthalmopathy.

This clonotype was picked up many times. The chain uses TRBV29-1 and TRBJ2-7, with TRBD2 as a possible D gene (6 bases). In germline, CDR1 is SQVTM, CDR2 ANQGSEA. The ends were cut back, 3 bases at V and 6 bases at J, with 6 bases in the middle. This CDR3 contains 10 residues. The CDR3 DNA reads as TGCAGCGTTGAGGAGGGCGAGCAGTACTTC. This codes for CSVEEGEQYF.

This clonotype was observed many times. The gene calls are TRBV12-3 or TRBV12-4 and TRBJ2-7; D unclear. The CDR3 is 16 residues long. Trimming took off 5 bases at V and 0 bases at J, with 17 bases between the two ends. As DNA, the CDR3 is TGTGCCAGCAGTCACCCCGCAGGCGCGCTCTCCTACGAGCAGTACTTC. It codes for CASSHPAGALSYEQYF.

In its sample, this clonotype was seen many times. The rearrangement links TRBV20-1 to TRBJ2-1; TRBD2 matches at 8 bases. The CDR3 consists of 15 residues. From germline, CDR1 is DFQATT and CDR2 SNEGSKA (reference sequence). Trimming at V came to 4 bases and at J to 5 bases, leaving 10 bases not matched to a gene. The CDR3 here is CSAKEWGGGNNEQFF. The CDR3 bases are TGCAGTGCTAAAGAGTGGGGCGGGGGGAACAATGAGCAGTTCTTC.

The sample holds a few counts of this clonotype. This chain joins TRBV13 and TRBJ1-2; 7 positions match TRBD1. The junction had 8 bases not matched to a gene; V was cut back by 5 bases and J by 8 bases. Per germline, CDR1 PRHDT and CDR2 FYEKMQ (reference sequence). CDR3 length: 13 amino acids. CDR3 amino acids: CASSANRGRGYTF. The CDR3 nucleotides are TGTGCCAGCAGCGCTAACAGGGGCCGAGGCTACACCTTC.

This clonotype was detected a few times. This chain uses TRBV9 with TRBJ1-1; possibly TRBD1 for D (6 bases). Germline V gives CDR1 SGDLS, CDR2 YYNGEE. This CDR3 is built from 15 residues. The ends were cut back, 4 bases at V and 0 bases at J, with 13 bases in the middle. CDR3 sequence reads: CASSPWTEMNTEAFF. The CDR3 region has the DNA TGTGCCAGCAGCCCGTGGACAGAAATGAACACTGAAGCTTTCTTT. The variable domain in full, completed from reference TRBV9 and TRBJ1-1, reads DSGVTQTPKHLITATGQRVTLRCSPRSGDLSVYWYQQSLDQGLQFLIQYYNGEERAKGNILERFSAQQFPDLHSELNLSSLELGDSALYFCASSPWTEMNTEAFFGQGTRLTVV.

This clonotype was seen ten or more times. The genes are TRBV20-1 and TRBJ2-7; TRBD2 aligns across 12 bases. The CDR3 consists of 15 residues. The junction had 3 bases not matched to a gene; V was cut back by 1 base and J by 2 bases. Germline V gene sequence: CDR1 DFQATT, CDR2 SNEGSKA (reference sequence). For the CDR3, the DNA is TGCAGTGCTAGAGGGACTAGCGGGGTTCCCTACGAGCAGTACTTC. It yields the protein CSARGTSGVPYEQYF.

V is TRBV7-6 and J is TRBJ2-6; D is ambiguous. Germline values: CDR1 SGHVS, CDR2 FNYEAQ. Trimming cost V 4 bases and J 1 base, with 20 bases left between them. The CDR3 totals 19 residues. CDR3 in DNA: TGTGCCAGCAGCTGGCTTCCTGGCTCGGTTATATCTGGGGCCAACGTCCTGACTTTC. Its protein is CASSWLPGSVISGANVLTF.

This clonotype was recorded at least ten times. J is TRBJ2-1 and V is TRBV6-1; D might be TRBD2 (6 bases). The CDR3 loop spans 15 amino acids. Per germline, CDR1 MNHNS and CDR2 SASEGT. Trimming took off 5 bases at V and 3 bases at J, with 14 bases between the two ends. CDR3 bases: TGTGCCAGCAGTTTTAGCGGTGGTGACTACAATGAGCAGTTCTTC. Encoded protein: CASSFSGGDYNEQFF.

On this clonotype: One end of the junction is discordant with germline, which a read error may explain. This chain connects TRBV6-2 or TRBV6-3 to TRBJ2-4, with 7 bases identical to TRBD2. The germline V gene encodes CDR1 MNHEY and CDR2 SVGEGT. The CDR3 covers 19 residues. For the CDR3, the DNA is TGTGCCAGCAGTTACTCCTACCCACGGGGGGAGGGAGCCAAAACCATTCAGTACTTC. Its protein product is CASSYSYPRGEGAKTIQYF.

This clonotype came up many times. V is TRBV3-1 and J is TRBJ2-3; 7 bases match TRBD2. CDR3 length equals 16 residues. V lost 0 bases, J lost 3 bases, and 6 bases stayed unmatched. Per germline, CDR1 LGHDT and CDR2 YNNKEL (reference sequence). CDR3 protein: CASSQDWLAVTDTQYF. The CDR3, as DNA: TGTGCCAGCAGCCAAGATTGGCTAGCGGTAACAGATACGCAGTATTTT.

This clonotype was detected ten times or more. J is TRBJ2-3 and V is TRBV28, with D perhaps TRBD2 (6 bases). The germline V gene has CDR1 MDHEN and CDR2 SYDVKM. Trimming shortened V by 7 bases and J by 2 bases, and 13 bases separated the two germline ends. The CDR3 is made up of 14 amino acids. The CDR3 sequence: CASNGRDDTDTQYF. CDR3 nucleotides: TGTGCCAGCAACGGGCGGGATGACACAGATACGCAGTATTTT.

This clonotype was picked up many times. This chain connects TRBV27 to TRBJ1-1, with 7 bases identical to TRBD1. Germline V gene data show CDR1 as MNHEY and CDR2 as SMNVEV (reference sequence). The trim removed 6 bases at V and 6 bases at J, leaving 10 bases unmatched. This CDR3 contains 14 residues. The CDR3, as DNA: TGTGCCAGCAGCTGGGCCCGGGACAGCCCTGAAGCTTTCTTT. Translated: CASSWARDSPEAFF.

This clonotype occurred many times. The chain employs TRBV28 and TRBJ1-2, with D possibly being TRBD1 (6 bases). The CDR3 spans 12 residues. Trimming shortened V by 2 bases and J by 7 bases, and 8 bases separated the two germline ends. Looked up from germline, CDR1 is MDHEN and CDR2 is SYDVKM. This CDR3 is CASSLDRFGYTF. In nucleotides, the CDR3 is TGTGCCAGCAGTTTAGACAGGTTTGGCTACACCTTC.

The chain carries TRBV12-3 or TRBV12-4 and TRBJ1-5, with a tentative D call TRBD1 (6 bases). The V and J ends lost 3 bases and 10 bases respectively, with 22 bases between them. The CDR3 consists of 16 residues. The CDR3 region has the DNA TGTGCCAGCAGTTTCTGGGGCAGAGGGGGAAGAGGACCCCAGCATTTT. Translating gives CASSFWGRGGRGPQHF.

The chain couples TRBV24-1 to TRBJ2-2; D is ambiguous. Trimming shortened V by 3 bases and J by 2 bases, and 6 bases separated the two germline ends. Germline V gives CDR1 KGHDR, CDR2 SFDVKD. CDR3 length equals 14 residues. The CDR3 coding sequence is TGTGCCACCAGTGATCCTATCAACACCGGGGAGCTGTTTTTT. Protein sequence: CATSDPINTGELFF.

The chain couples TRBV5-1 to TRBJ1-2, with a tentative D call TRBD1 (5 bases). The V gene lost 0 bases and the J gene lost 4 bases, with 16 bases spanning the gap. The CDR3 length is 16 residues. Germline V gene sequence: CDR1 SGHRS, CDR2 YFSETQ. Here the CDR3 DNA reads TGCGCCAGCAGCTTGGCCGGTGGGGGATCGGGCTATGGCTACACCTTC. Translation gives CASSLAGGGSGYGYTF. Together with reference TRBV5-1 and TRBJ1-2, the CDR3 gives the full variable domain: KAGVTQTPRYLIKTRGQQVTLSCSPISGHRSVSWYQQTPGQGLQFLFEYFSETQRNKGNFPGRFSGRQFSNSRSEMNVSTLELGDSALYLCASSLAGGGSGYGYTFGSGTRLTVV.

V is TRBV7-3 and J is TRBJ1-1, with D possibly matching TRBD1 (5 bases). The CDR3 runs to 15 residues. Trimming took off 1 base at V and 2 bases at J, with 11 bases between the two ends. Germline values: CDR1 SGHTA, CDR2 FQGTGA. CDR3 sequence reads: CASSLMGGANTEAFF. CDR3 nucleotide sequence: TGTGCCAGCAGCTTAATGGGCGGGGCTAACACTGAAGCTTTCTTT.

This clonotype occurred many times. The chain carries TRBV20-1 and TRBJ2-2; D not resolved. Deletions cut 1 base from V and 0 bases from J, with 12 bases between. There are 16 residues in the CDR3. Germline CDR1 reads DFQATT; CDR2 reads SNEGSKA (reference sequence). The CDR3 loop is CSARADWISNTGELFF. The DNA for the CDR3 is TGCAGTGCTAGAGCCGACTGGATATCGAACACCGGGGAGCTGTTTTTT.

This clonotype has at least ten counts. This rearrangement joins TRBV28 to TRBJ2-1; 7 positions agree with TRBD2. The CDR3 runs to 16 residues. Germline V gene data show CDR1 as MDHEN and CDR2 as SYDVKM. V dropped 7 bases and J dropped 3; count of bases not matched to a gene: 12. The CDR3 loop is CASTSLLVAGYNEQFF. CDR3 DNA: TGTGCCAGCACCTCTCTTTTGGTAGCGGGCTACAATGAGCAGTTCTTC.

V and J are TRBV25-1 and TRBJ2-7; 10 bases are shared with TRBD2. V dropped 2 bases and J dropped 6; count of bases not matched to a gene: 10. Germline CDR1 is MGHDK and CDR2 is SYGVNS. The length of the CDR3 is 16 residues. The CDR3 DNA reads TGTGCCAGCAGTGAAGACGTTGGAGCGGGAGGGGTCGAGCAGTACTTC. Protein product: CASSEDVGAGGVEQYF.